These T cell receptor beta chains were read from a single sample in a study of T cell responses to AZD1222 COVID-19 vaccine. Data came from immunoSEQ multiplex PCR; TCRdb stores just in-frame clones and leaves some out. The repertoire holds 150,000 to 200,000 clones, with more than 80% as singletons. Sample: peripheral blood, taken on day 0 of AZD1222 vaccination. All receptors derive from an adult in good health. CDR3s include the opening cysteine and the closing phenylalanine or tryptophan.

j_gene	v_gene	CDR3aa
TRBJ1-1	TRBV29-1	CSVEESRTSFF
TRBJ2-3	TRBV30	CAWVAGARLADTQYF
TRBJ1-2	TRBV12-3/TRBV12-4	CASSLRGRGYTF
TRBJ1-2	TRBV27	CASSLDRGQNYGYTF
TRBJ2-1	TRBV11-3	CASSLETGEQFF
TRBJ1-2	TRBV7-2	CASSSNMGGYGYTF
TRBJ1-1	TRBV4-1	CASSQDLNTEAFF
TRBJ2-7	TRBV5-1	CASSLVGPTYEQYF
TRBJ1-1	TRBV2	CASSIFGGTEAFF
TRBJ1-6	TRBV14	CASSQDLGPGNSPLHF
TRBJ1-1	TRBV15	CATSRGLGRNTEAFF
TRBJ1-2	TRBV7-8	CASSANLQGITDYGYTF
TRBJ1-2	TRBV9	CASSGQGIGYTF
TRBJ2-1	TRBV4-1	CASRLLISSYNEQFF
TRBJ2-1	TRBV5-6	CASSPGLAGGSVNEQFF
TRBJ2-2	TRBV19	CASGGTANTGELFF
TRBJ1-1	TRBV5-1	CASSLGTGTEAFF
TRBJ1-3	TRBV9	CASSVGWGSINTIYF
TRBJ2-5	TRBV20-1	CSAKRETQYF
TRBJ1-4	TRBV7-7	CASRSGTDEKLFF
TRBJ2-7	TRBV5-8	CASLGLAGYEQYF
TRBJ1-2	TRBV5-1	CASSLAVAGNGYTF
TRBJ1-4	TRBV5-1	CASSLGLINEKLFF
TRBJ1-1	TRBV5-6	CASSVRQGAGEAFF
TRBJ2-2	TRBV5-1	CASRSRAPTGELFF
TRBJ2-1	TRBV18	CASSERGLYNEQFF
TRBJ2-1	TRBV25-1	CASAGVSYNEQFF
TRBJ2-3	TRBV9	CASSPEAGDRANTQYF
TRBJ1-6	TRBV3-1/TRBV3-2	CASSQDWGGRNNSPLHF
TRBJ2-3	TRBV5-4	CASSWTSGSRTDTQYF
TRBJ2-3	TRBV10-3	CAISVSGSRADTQYF
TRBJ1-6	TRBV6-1	CASKRDSENSPLHF
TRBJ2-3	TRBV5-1	CASSRGVLADTQYF
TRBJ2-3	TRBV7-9	CASSRTQTGGHTDTQYF
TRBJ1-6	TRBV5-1	CASSLSNSPLHF
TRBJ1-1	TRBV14	CASSQNPDTEAFF
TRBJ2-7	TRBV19	CASSPRGVYEQYF